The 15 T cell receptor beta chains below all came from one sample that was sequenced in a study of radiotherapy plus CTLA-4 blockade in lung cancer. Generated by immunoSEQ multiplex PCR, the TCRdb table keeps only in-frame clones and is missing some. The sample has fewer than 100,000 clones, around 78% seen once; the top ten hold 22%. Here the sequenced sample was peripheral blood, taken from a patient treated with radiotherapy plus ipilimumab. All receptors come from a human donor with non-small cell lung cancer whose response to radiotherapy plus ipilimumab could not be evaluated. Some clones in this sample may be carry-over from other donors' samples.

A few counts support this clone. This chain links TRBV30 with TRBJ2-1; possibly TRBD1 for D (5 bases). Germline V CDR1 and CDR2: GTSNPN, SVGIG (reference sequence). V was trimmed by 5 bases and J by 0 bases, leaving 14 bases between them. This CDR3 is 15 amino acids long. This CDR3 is CAWQQGSDSYNEQFF. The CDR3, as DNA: TGTGCCTGGCAGCAGGGTTCCGACTCCTACAATGAGCAGTTCTTC.

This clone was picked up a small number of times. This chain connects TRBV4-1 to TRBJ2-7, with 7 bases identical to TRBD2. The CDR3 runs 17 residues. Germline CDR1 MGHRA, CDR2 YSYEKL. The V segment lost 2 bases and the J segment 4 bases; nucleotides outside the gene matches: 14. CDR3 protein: CASSQKTPGLTVYEQYF. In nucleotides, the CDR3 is TGCGCCAGCAGCCAAAAAACGCCGGGACTAACAGTGTACGAGCAGTACTTC.

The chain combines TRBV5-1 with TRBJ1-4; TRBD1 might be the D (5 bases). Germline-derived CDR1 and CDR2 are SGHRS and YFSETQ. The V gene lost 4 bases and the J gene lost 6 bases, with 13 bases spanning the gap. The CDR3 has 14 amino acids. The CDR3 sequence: CASSLQGADEKLFF. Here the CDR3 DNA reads TGCGCCAGCAGCCTCCAGGGCGCTGATGAAAAACTGTTTTTT.

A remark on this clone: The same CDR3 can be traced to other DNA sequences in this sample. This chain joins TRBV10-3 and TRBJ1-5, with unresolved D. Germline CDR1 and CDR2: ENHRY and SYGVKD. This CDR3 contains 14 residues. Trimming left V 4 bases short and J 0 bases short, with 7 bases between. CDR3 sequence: CAISGTDSNQPQHF. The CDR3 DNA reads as TGTGCCATCAGTGGTACAGATAGCAATCAGCCCCAGCATTTT.

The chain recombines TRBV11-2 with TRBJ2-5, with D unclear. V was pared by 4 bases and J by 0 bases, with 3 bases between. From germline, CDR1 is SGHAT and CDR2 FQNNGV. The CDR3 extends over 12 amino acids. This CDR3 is CASSSYQETQYF. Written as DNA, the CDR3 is TGTGCCAGCAGCTCGTACCAAGAGACCCAGTACTTC. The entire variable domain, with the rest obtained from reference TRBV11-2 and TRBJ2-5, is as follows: EAGVAQSPRYKIIEKRQSVAFWCNPISGHATLYWYQQILGQGPKLLIQFQNNGVVDDSQLPKDRFSAERLKGVDSTLKIQPAKLEDSAVYLCASSSYQETQYFGPGTRLLVL.

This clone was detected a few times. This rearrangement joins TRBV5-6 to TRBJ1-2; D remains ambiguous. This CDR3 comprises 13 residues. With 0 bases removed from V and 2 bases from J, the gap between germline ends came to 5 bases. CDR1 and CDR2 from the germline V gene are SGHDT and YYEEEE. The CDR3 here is CASSLDWNYGYTF. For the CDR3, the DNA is TGTGCCAGCAGCTTGGACTGGAACTATGGCTACACCTTC.

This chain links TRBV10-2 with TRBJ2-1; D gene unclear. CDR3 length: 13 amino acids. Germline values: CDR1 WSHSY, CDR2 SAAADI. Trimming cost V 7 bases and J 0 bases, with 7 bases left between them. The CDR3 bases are TGCGCCAGCACCTTCAGCTCCTACAATGAGCAGTTCTTC. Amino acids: CASTFSSYNEQFF.

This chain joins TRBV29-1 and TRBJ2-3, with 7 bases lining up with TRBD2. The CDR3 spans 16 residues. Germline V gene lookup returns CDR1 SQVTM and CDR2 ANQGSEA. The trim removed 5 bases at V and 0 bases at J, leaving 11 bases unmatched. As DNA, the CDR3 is TGCAGCGTTCGGGGAGGGCAGGGAATAAGCACAGATACGCAGTATTTT. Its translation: CSVRGGQGISTDTQYF.

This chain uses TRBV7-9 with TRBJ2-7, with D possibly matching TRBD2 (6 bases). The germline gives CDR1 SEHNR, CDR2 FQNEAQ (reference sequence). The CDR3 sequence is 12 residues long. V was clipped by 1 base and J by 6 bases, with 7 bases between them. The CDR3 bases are TGTGCCAGCAGCTTAGGCGGGATCGAGCAGTACTTC. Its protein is CASSLGGIEQYF.

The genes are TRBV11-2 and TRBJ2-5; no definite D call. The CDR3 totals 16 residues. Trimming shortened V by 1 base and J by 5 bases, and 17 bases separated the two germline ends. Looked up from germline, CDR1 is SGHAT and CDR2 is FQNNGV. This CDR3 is CASSLGPHQTVETQYF. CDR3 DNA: TGTGCCAGCAGCTTAGGTCCCCACCAAACTGTGGAGACCCAGTACTTC.

The CDR3 here is CASSLTGSEKLFF. For the CDR3, the DNA is TGTGCCAGCAGTTTAACAGGGAGTGAAAAACTGTTTTTT. This chain joins TRBV6-5 and TRBJ1-4; tentatively, D is TRBD1 (6 bases). The V gene's germline CDR1 is MNHEY and CDR2 SVGAGI. The CDR3 is made up of 13 amino acids. Trimming removed 4 bases at V and 7 bases at J, with 10 bases between.

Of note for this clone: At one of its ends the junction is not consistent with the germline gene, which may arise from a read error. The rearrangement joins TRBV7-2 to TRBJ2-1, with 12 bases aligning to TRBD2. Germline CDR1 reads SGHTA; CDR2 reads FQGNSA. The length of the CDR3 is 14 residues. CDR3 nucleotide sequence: TGTGCCAGCAGCTTAGGGACTAGCGGGGAAAAAGGGGTCTTC. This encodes CASSLGTSGEKGVF.

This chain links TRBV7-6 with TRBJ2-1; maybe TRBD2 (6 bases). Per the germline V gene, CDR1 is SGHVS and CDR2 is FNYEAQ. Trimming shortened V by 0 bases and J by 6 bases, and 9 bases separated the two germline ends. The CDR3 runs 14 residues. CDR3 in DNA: TGTGCCAGCAGCTTAGCGCGGGAAGGCAATGAGCAGTTCTTC. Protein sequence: CASSLAREGNEQFF.

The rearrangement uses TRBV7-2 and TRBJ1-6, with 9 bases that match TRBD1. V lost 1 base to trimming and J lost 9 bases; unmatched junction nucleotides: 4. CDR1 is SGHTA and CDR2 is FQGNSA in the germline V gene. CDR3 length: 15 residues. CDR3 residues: CASSLGTGVASPLHF. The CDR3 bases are TGTGCCAGCAGCTTAGGGACAGGGGTCGCTTCACCCCTCCACTTT.

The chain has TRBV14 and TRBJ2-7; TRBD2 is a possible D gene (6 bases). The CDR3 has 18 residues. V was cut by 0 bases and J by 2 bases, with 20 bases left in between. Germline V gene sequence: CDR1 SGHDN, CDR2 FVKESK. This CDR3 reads CASSQDLGASRGPYEQYF. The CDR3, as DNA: TGTGCCAGCAGCCAAGATCTTGGGGCGTCGCGGGGTCCCTACGAGCAGTACTTC. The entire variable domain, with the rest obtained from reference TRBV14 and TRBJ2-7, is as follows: EAGVTQFPSHSVIEKGQTVTLRCDPISGHDNLYWYRRVMGKEIKFLLHFVKESKQDESGMPNNRFLAERTGGTYSTLKVQPAELEDSGVYFCASSQDLGASRGPYEQYFGPGTRLTVT.